Listed here is a single TCR beta chain. What it binds is unknown. The data were obtained in a study of T-cell memory formation after mild COVID-19. TCRdb reprocessed the 5' RACE reads with MiXCR, giving one entry per CDR3 protein. The sample shows about 130,000 distinct CDR3 sequences, about a sixth of them seen only once. CDR1 is SGHNT, CDR2 YYREEE, per germline (reference sequence). The CDR3 loop spans 14 amino acids. V shed 5 bases, J shed 1 base, and the junction held 3 bases outside the gene matches. Study outcomes and limitations: Detection of some responders pre-infection suggested pre-existing cross-reactive memory T cells participated. Most CD4+ clones that shrank were in CM and EM, while CD8+ ones turned up in EMRA.

The sequence derives from a man aged 18-30 years who had mild COVID-19 (a few samples of this study predate the infection). Cell type and time point are not known. The chain employs TRBV5-4 and TRBJ2-4; 7 bases agree with TRBD1. Sequenced material: PBMCs or a T cell subset sorted from them (not recorded which). CDR3 sequence reads: CASSTTGAKNIQYF. CDR3 coding DNA: TGTGCCAGCAGTACGACAGGGGCCAAAAACATTCAGTACTTC.